This TCR beta chain was recorded in a study of blood T cell repertoires in COVID-19 (TCRdb year 2020). For the study in its entirety: Collaborator samples came from the United States, Italy and Spain and covered acute and convalescent phases of COVID-19. Deeply sampled blood TCRbeta repertoires from subjects exposed to, actively infected with, or recovered from COVID-19 were included in the dataset. Samples were obtained from the ongoing ImmuneRACE study (first 160 participants) and from about 1,300 subjects provided by 6 global collaborators. HLA class I and class II types, where available, came from metadata supplied by the sample provider rather than from assay-based typing. Sample metadata almost always included a de-identified subject ID, COVID-19 status, age in years and sex. The prospective study material was composed of cDNA or gDNA derived from T cells, B-cell-depleted T cells, or PBMCs. The repertoires were released in a freely available public database intended as a resource for research on the immune response to SARS-CoV-2. Overall results and qualifications from the work: The amount of clinical and demographic metadata varied by source and participant and was provided uncurated.

Points on this clone: Its antigen is still unknown. No base-level quality is on record; no much larger clone is a single base apart.

TCRbeta CDR3 regions were amplified from genomic DNA by means of the immunoSEQ Assay, a bias-controlled multiplex PCR. From the authors' description of their analysis: Nucleated cell counts per sample were estimated from amplification of reference gene primers within the assay. To quantify the absolute abundance of each unique TCRbeta CDR3 rearrangement, sequence reads were collapsed and filtered. For each sample, productive Simpson clonality was calculated as the square root of Simpson's diversity index over productive rearrangements. In its TCRdb copy, this immuneACCESS table keeps in-frame sequences only and misses some clones. Where compared with another copy, unresolved V genes explain less than half of these, and the others have no known cause. V, J and clone size derive from that table, while D and trimming were established from the DNA sequence. The sample table lists about 150,000 clones, 65% to 85% of them with a count of one. Of the sample, around 3.4% is held by the ten largest clones.

V sheds 8 bases and J sheds 4 bases, leaving 11 bases between their ends. Counted from cysteine to phenylalanine, this CDR3 has 12 amino acids. Left in the record is the CDR3 DNA by itself, 36 bases read in frame from the first base. The germline V gene gives CDR1 as MNHEY and CDR2 as SVGAGI. The collaborating institutions used their own protocols to collect whole blood in K2EDTA tubes. For TCRbeta analysis, collaborators shipped samples as frozen whole blood, isolated PBMCs, or DNA extracted from either of those sample types. Sequences were obtained from peripheral blood. The chain is made from TRBV6-5 and TRBJ1-2; confidence is insufficient to name the D gene. The source of this sequence is a woman of 80 years or more with acute or convalescent COVID-19. The CDR3 has the sequence CASHPGGYGYTF. The base sequence is TGTGCCAGCCACCCAGGAGGCTATGGCTACACCTTC.